One sample yielded the 29 T cell receptor beta chains listed below, sequenced in a study of T cells in Graves' hyperthyroidism and ophthalmopathy. TCR beta CDR3 regions were amplified from RNA transcripts. The HTBI primer set drove a first-round RT-PCR of the TCR CDR3. Using its own MiXCR run on the multiplex PCR reads, TCRdb lists one record per CDR3 protein. The sample carries about 410,000 distinct CDR3 sequences, more than 14% recorded once. The sequenced sample consisted of blood. These receptors were obtained from a woman aged 25 to 45 with Graves' ophthalmopathy.

A word on this clonotype: Compared with germline, one end of the junction differs, possibly owing to a read error. The genes are TRBV9 and TRBJ2-5, with D perhaps TRBD1 or TRBD2 (5 bases each). CDR1 is SGDLS and CDR2 is YYNGEE in the germline V gene. The CDR3 is 14 residues long. DNA for the CDR3: TGTGCCAGCAGCGTCTCCGGGGACCAAGAGGCCCAGTACTTC. Its protein product is CASSVSGDQEAQYF.

This clonotype appeared a few times. The chain combines TRBV29-1 with TRBJ1-2; tentative D call: TRBD1 (5 bases). This CDR3 has 16 amino acids. The ends were cut back, 0 bases at V and 8 bases at J, with 22 bases in the middle. Germline CDR1 and CDR2: SQVTM and ANQGSEA. CDR3 region: CSVEDNTGTVGRGYTF. Here the CDR3 DNA reads TGCAGCGTTGAAGATAATACCGGGACCGTCGGCCGAGGCTACACCTTC.

This clonotype was recorded many times. V is TRBV24-1 and J is TRBJ2-4, with D possibly matching TRBD1 (6 bases). Germline V gene data show CDR1 as KGHDR and CDR2 as SFDVKD. The V end lost 7 bases, the J end lost 0 bases, and 9 bases lay between the germline ends. The CDR3 runs 14 residues. DNA for the CDR3: TGTGCCACCAGGAGGGGGAGAGCCAAAAACATTCAGTACTTC. Translation: CATRRGRAKNIQYF.

This clonotype was counted between two and nine times. The gene calls are TRBV10-3 and TRBJ1-2; D possibly corresponds to TRBD1 (6 bases). Germline CDR1 is ENHRY and CDR2 is SYGVKD. V was trimmed by 0 bases and J by 4 bases, leaving 12 bases between them. This CDR3 comprises 15 residues. This CDR3 reads CAISESTGQTYGYTF. CDR3 nucleotides: TGTGCCATCAGTGAGTCAACTGGACAGACCTATGGCTACACCTTC.

This clonotype has at least ten counts. The J gene is TRBJ2-7, the V gene TRBV28, with D possibly being TRBD1 (5 bases). Germline CDR1 MDHEN, CDR2 SYDVKM. The CDR3 sequence is 18 residues long. Trimming removed 2 bases from V and 4 bases from J, with 24 bases in between. The CDR3 DNA reads TGTGCCAGCAGTTTAAGTCCCAGAGGCAGGGCATGGAGTTACGAGCAGTACTTC. Translated: CASSLSPRGRAWSYEQYF.

Written as DNA, the CDR3 is TGTGCCAGCAGCAACACCGCGACAGGGCGGGCAGATACGCAGTATTTT. Translating it yields CASSNTATGRADTQYF. J is TRBJ2-3 and V is TRBV9, with 7 bases that match TRBD1. CDR3 length: 16 residues. Germline loops: CDR1 SGDLS, CDR2 YYNGEE. Unmatched junction bases numbered 12, after V lost 4 bases and J lost 4 bases.

This clonotype was observed many times. The gene calls are TRBV3-1 and TRBJ1-1; 7 bases match TRBD1. The ends lost 0 bases at V and 2 bases at J; junction bases unmatched: 6. Germline loops: CDR1 LGHDT, CDR2 YNNKEL (reference sequence). CDR3 size: 16 residues. This chain's CDR3 is CASSQDSEGANTEAFF. Written as DNA, the CDR3 is TGTGCCAGCAGCCAAGATTCTGAGGGGGCAAACACTGAAGCTTTCTTT. The entire variable domain, with the rest obtained from reference TRBV3-1 and TRBJ1-1, is as follows: DTAVSQTPKYLVTQMGNDKSIKCEQNLGHDTMYWYKQDSKKFLKIMFSYNNKELIINETVPNRFSPKSPDKAHLNLHINSLELGDSAVYFCASSQDSEGANTEAFFGQGTRLTVV.

This clonotype was recorded many times. The J gene is TRBJ1-1, the V gene TRBV5-1; 7 nucleotides align to TRBD1. From germline, CDR1 is SGHRS and CDR2 YFSETQ. V lost 4 bases to trimming and J lost 3 bases; unmatched junction nucleotides: 12. The CDR3 covers 16 residues. The CDR3 bases are TGCGCCAGCAGCCCGAACGGACAGGCTAGACACACTGAAGCTTTCTTT. It yields the protein CASSPNGQARHTEAFF.

This clonotype was detected ten times or more. The V call is TRBV6-6, the J call TRBJ2-7; the D gene is possibly TRBD1 (6 bases). Trimming took off 2 bases at V and 2 bases at J, with 10 bases between the two ends. Germline assignment: CDR1 MNHNY and CDR2 SVGAGI (reference sequence). The CDR3 covers 14 residues. The CDR3 here is CASSYAGETYEQYF. The CDR3, as DNA: TGTGCCAGCAGTTACGCAGGGGAGACCTACGAGCAGTACTTC.

This sequence joins TRBV20-1 and TRBJ2-3; the match to TRBD2 covers 11 bases. There are 15 residues in the CDR3. V was pared by 4 bases and J by 1 base, with 4 bases of the junction left unmatched. In germline, CDR1 is DFQATT, CDR2 SNEGSKA (reference sequence). The CDR3 DNA reads as TGCAGTGCTATTAGCGGGAGGGTGGGCACAGATACGCAGTATTTT. Residues: CSAISGRVGTDTQYF.

This clonotype was detected ten times or more. This sequence joins TRBV28 and TRBJ1-6; TRBD1 might be the D (6 bases). Trimming removed 6 bases at V and 0 bases at J, with 12 bases between. The CDR3 totals 16 residues. Germline V gene data show CDR1 as MDHEN and CDR2 as SYDVKM. The DNA for the CDR3 is TGTGCCAGCAGGCTACAGGGCAGCTCCTATAATTCACCCCTCCACTTT. Protein product: CASRLQGSSYNSPLHF. Supplemented by reference TRBV28 and TRBJ1-6, the full variable domain reads DVKVTQSSRYLVKRTGEKVFLECVQDMDHENMFWYRQDPGLGLRLIYFSYDVKMKEKGDIPEGYSVSREKKERFSLILESASTNQTSMYLCASRLQGSSYNSPLHFGNGTRLTVT.

At least ten counts were recorded for this clonotype. The J gene is TRBJ1-6, the V gene TRBV7-2; 7 bases are shared with TRBD1. The J segment lost 9 bases and the V segment lost 8 bases, leaving 10 bases of the junction unmatched. The CDR3 consists of 14 residues. Germline lookup yields CDR1 SGHTA and CDR2 FQGNSA. CDR3 residues: CASRRTGVASPLHF. The CDR3 region has the DNA TGTGCCAGCCGACGAACAGGGGTAGCTTCACCCCTCCACTTT.

This clonotype was recorded at least ten times. This chain joins TRBV29-1 and TRBJ2-3; TRBD1 aligns across 9 bases. This CDR3 region has 14 residues. Germline values: CDR1 SQVTM, CDR2 ANQGSEA. V was pared by 1 base and J by 4 bases, with 3 bases of the junction left unmatched. CDR3 sequence reads: CSVEGGQGSDTQYF. The CDR3 DNA follows: TGCAGCGTTGAAGGGGGACAGGGATCAGATACGCAGTATTTT.

This clonotype was counted at least ten times. V is TRBV18 and J is TRBJ2-3, with TRBD1 matching over 8 bases. Trimming at V came to 2 bases and at J to 2 bases, leaving 9 bases not matched to a gene. The V gene's germline CDR1 is KGHSH and CDR2 LQKENI. CDR3 length: 17 residues. CDR3 DNA: TGTGCCAGCTCACCAGGGTGGGGACAGGACTACACAGATACGCAGTATTTT. Translating gives CASSPGWGQDYTDTQYF.

This clonotype has at least ten counts. V gene TRBV7-2 combines with J gene TRBJ1-2, with TRBD1 matching over 10 bases. In germline, CDR1 is SGHTA, CDR2 FQGNSA. With V trimmed by 5 bases and J by 1 base, 7 bases remained unmatched. This CDR3 contains 16 residues. CDR3 protein: CASSPWTGGNNYGYTF. Here the CDR3 DNA reads TGTGCCAGCAGCCCTTGGACAGGGGGAAATAACTATGGCTACACCTTC.

This clonotype occurred many times. The rearrangement uses TRBV7-2 and TRBJ2-3; 12 nucleotides line up with TRBD2. V trimming: 5 bases; J trimming: 2 bases; junction bases outside the gene matches: 2. Germline V gene data show CDR1 as SGHTA and CDR2 as FQGNSA. CDR3 length: 15 residues. CDR3 in amino acids: CASSRLAGVTDTQYF. The CDR3 DNA is TGTGCCAGCAGCCGACTAGCGGGGGTCACAGATACGCAGTATTTT. Complete variable domain (other parts from reference TRBV7-2 and TRBJ2-3): GAGVSQSPSNKVTEKGKDVELRCDPISGHTALYWYRQSLGQGLEFLIYFQGNSAPDKSGLPSDRFSAERTGGSVSTLTIQRTQQEDSAVYLCASSRLAGVTDTQYFGPGTRLTVL.

At least ten counts were recorded for this clonotype. The chain couples TRBV20-1 to TRBJ2-1; D is undetermined. This CDR3 is built from 15 residues. The germline V and J ends were trimmed by 0 bases and 5 bases, with 14 bases remaining between them. Germline loops: CDR1 DFQATT, CDR2 SNEGSKA (reference sequence). The CDR3 sequence: CSARDAGSSNNEQFF. The CDR3 DNA reads as TGCAGTGCTAGAGACGCCGGTTCGTCTAACAATGAGCAGTTCTTC.

This clonotype was detected ten times or more. This rearrangement joins TRBV7-8 to TRBJ2-5; D might be TRBD2 (5 bases). CDR3 length equals 15 residues. Trimming stripped 5 bases from V and 5 bases from J, with 18 bases between. Germline V CDR1 and CDR2: SGHVS, FQNEAQ. The CDR3 DNA follows: TGTGCCAGCAGCACCCGCATATTCCCGGGGGAGACCCAGTACTTC. Protein product: CASSTRIFPGETQYF.

This clonotype was seen many times. CDR3: CASSLTGANVLTF. The CDR3 DNA is TGTGCCAGCAGTTTAACTGGGGCCAACGTCCTGACTTTC. The chain uses TRBV28 and TRBJ2-6; no definite D call. Trimming cost V 2 bases and J 2 bases, with 1 base left between them. Germline CDR1 is MDHEN and CDR2 is SYDVKM. This CDR3 region has 13 residues.

Ten or more counts support this clonotype. The genes are TRBV7-8 and TRBJ2-7; no clear D gene. The CDR3 contains 14 residues. The germline CDR1 and CDR2 sequences are SGHVS and FQNEAQ. Trimming removed 2 bases from V and 5 bases from J, with 13 bases in between. The CDR3: CASSLSLGADEQYF. CDR3 nucleotide sequence: TGTGCCAGCAGCTTAAGCCTGGGCGCGGACGAGCAGTACTTC.

This clonotype was counted at least ten times. V usage is TRBV7-3 and J usage is TRBJ1-1; weak D call: TRBD1 (5 bases). This CDR3 contains 13 residues. The germline V gene encodes CDR1 SGHTA and CDR2 FQGTGA. V shed 6 bases and J shed 1 base, with 9 bases lying between them. CDR3 sequence reads: CASSLGENTEAFF. The CDR3 DNA sequence: TGTGCCAGCAGTCTGGGGGAGAACACTGAAGCTTTCTTT.

This chain connects TRBV19 to TRBJ2-3; D unresolved. V lost 1 base, J lost 0 bases, and 5 bases lay in between. Germline lookup yields CDR1 LNHDA and CDR2 SQIVND (reference sequence). The CDR3 runs 14 residues. CDR3 in DNA: TGTGCCAGTAGTATAGTCAGCAGCACAGATACGCAGTATTTT. Its protein is CASSIVSSTDTQYF.

The V and J genes are TRBV11-3 and TRBJ2-5, with D perhaps being TRBD1 or TRBD2 (5 bases each). The CDR3 spans 15 residues. Looked up from germline, CDR1 is SGHNT and CDR2 is YENEEA. Trimming left V 5 bases short and J 9 bases short, with 22 bases between. As DNA, the CDR3 is TGTGCCAGCAGCGCAAGTTTGGGGGTCCAGGAGGCCCAGTACTTC. Translating gives CASSASLGVQEAQYF.

In DNA form, the CDR3 reads TGTGCCAGCAGCCCCCGGGACATAGTAGACCGGGCTTTCTTT. It specifies CASSPRDIVDRAFF. This sequence joins TRBV14 and TRBJ1-1; maybe TRBD1 (6 bases). The germline V gene has CDR1 SGHDN and CDR2 FVKESK. There are 14 residues in the CDR3. V was pared by 4 bases and J by 11 bases, with 20 bases between.

In its sample, this clonotype was seen many times. The gene calls are TRBV2 and TRBJ1-2; D call uncertain. The germline V gene encodes CDR1 SNHLY and CDR2 FYNNEI. The V end lost 6 bases, the J end lost 8 bases, and 22 bases lay between the germline ends. The CDR3 loop spans 15 amino acids. The CDR3 coding sequence is TGTGCCAGCAGGAGGCCCCTTGCTACTGGCTGGGGCTACACCTTC. As protein: CASRRPLATGWGYTF.

The sample holds a few counts of this clonotype. CDR3 DNA sequence: TGTGCCAGCAGTCCCCGAGCGGGGAGCAACACCGGGGAGCTGTTTTTT. This encodes CASSPRAGSNTGELFF. The chain uses TRBV6-1 and TRBJ2-2; 7 bases are shared with TRBD2. Trimming took 5 bases from V and 2 from J; bases not matched to a gene: 8. Germline V gives CDR1 MNHNS, CDR2 SASEGT. This CDR3 spans 16 amino acids.

There are many counts of this clonotype. The V and J genes are TRBV6-2 or TRBV6-3 and TRBJ1-1, with D perhaps matching TRBD1 (5 bases). The CDR3 is 14 residues long. Trimming cost V 7 bases and J 1 base, with 13 bases left between them. Germline CDR1 is MNHEY and CDR2 is SVGEGT. The CDR3 DNA sequence: TGTGCCAGCACCCCGGGACGGACGAACACTGAAGCTTTCTTT. Its translation: CASTPGRTNTEAFF.

This clonotype was counted between two and nine times. This chain connects TRBV10-2 to TRBJ2-7; 8 bases map to TRBD1. Trimming took 1 base from V and 2 from J; bases not matched to a gene: 16. The CDR3 consists of 19 residues. The germline V gene encodes CDR1 WSHSY and CDR2 SAAADI. CDR3 region: CASSELGQASDHETYEQYF. The DNA for the CDR3 is TGCGCCAGCAGTGAGTTGGGACAGGCATCTGACCACGAAACCTACGAGCAGTACTTC.

The chain recombines TRBV7-9 with TRBJ2-2, with 7 bases identical to TRBD1. The germline gives CDR1 SEHNR, CDR2 FQNEAQ (reference sequence). Losses at the gene ends were 4 bases for V and 1 base for J; bases not matched to a gene: 6. This CDR3 is 16 amino acids long. The CDR3 loop is CASSSGTALNTGELFF. The CDR3 coding sequence is TGTGCCAGCAGCTCCGGGACAGCATTGAACACCGGGGAGCTGTTTTTT.